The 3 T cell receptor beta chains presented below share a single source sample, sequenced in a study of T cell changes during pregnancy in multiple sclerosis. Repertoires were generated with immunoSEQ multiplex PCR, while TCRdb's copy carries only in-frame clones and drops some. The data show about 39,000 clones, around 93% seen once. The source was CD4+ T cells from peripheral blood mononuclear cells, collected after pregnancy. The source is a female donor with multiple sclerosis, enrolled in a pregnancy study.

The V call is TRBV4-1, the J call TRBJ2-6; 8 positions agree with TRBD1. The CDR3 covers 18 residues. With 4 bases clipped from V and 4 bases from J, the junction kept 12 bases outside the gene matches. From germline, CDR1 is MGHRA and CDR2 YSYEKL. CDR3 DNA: TGCGCCAGCAGCCCAGGAGAGCAGGGGGCGCGGGGGGCCAACGTCCTGACTTTC. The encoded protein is CASSPGEQGARGANVLTF.

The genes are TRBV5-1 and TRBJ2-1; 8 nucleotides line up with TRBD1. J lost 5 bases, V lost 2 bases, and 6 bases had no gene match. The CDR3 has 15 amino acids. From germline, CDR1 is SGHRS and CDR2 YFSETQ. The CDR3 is CASSLTGTGHNEQFF. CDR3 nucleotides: TGCGCCAGCAGCTTAACCGGGACAGGTCACAATGAGCAGTTCTTC.

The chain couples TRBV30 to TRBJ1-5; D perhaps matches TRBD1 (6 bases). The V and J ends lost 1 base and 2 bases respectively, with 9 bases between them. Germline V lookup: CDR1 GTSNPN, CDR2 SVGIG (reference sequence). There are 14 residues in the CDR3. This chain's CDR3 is CAWSGRQGNQPQHF. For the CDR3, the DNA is TGTGCCTGGAGTGGACGACAGGGCAATCAGCCCCAGCATTTT.